Shown below are 19 T cell receptor beta chains from a single sample sequenced in a study of regulatory T cells in long-lasting Graves disease. Time point reported: newly diagnosed GD, antithyroid drugs for less than 3 months. PBMC-extracted RNA yielded the TCR library. According to the study, TCR beta libraries were built with iRepertoire HTBI primers and CDR3-region Arm-PCR. MiXCR, run by TCRdb on the multiplex PCR reads, gives a single entry per CDR3 protein. Altogether 250,000 or so distinct CDR3 sequences are present, around a sixth being singletons, with the ten largest covering about 14%. This sample also belongs to another study, concerning T cells in Graves' hyperthyroidism and ophthalmopathy.

This specimen consisted of peripheral blood mononuclear cells (PBMCs), obtained at new diagnosis, from a patient treated with antithyroid drugs. The receptors were sampled from a woman aged 25 to 39 with Graves disease.

This clonotype was detected many times. This chain connects TRBV6-2 or TRBV6-3 to TRBJ2-1; D not resolved. With 7 bases removed from V and 5 bases from J, the gap between germline ends came to 15 bases. In germline, CDR1 is MNHEY, CDR2 SVGEGT. CDR3 length: 14 amino acids. CDR3 residues: CASIRNLIDNEQFF. In DNA form, the CDR3 reads TGTGCCAGCATCCGGAATCTCATCGACAATGAGCAGTTCTTC.

This clonotype was seen ten or more times. This sequence joins TRBV19 and TRBJ2-7, with 7 bases fitting TRBD2. V trimming: 5 bases; J trimming: 1 base; junction bases outside the gene matches: 8. This CDR3 has 15 amino acids. From germline, CDR1 is LNHDA and CDR2 SQIVND (reference sequence). This CDR3 reads CASSGEGRSSYEQYF. The CDR3 DNA reads TGTGCCAGTAGTGGGGAGGGAAGATCATCCTACGAGCAGTACTTC.

This clonotype was counted many times. The chain couples TRBV2 to TRBJ1-1; D remains unclear. Germline V lookup: CDR1 SNHLY, CDR2 FYNNEI. The CDR3 loop spans 13 amino acids. V gave up 6 bases and J gave up 5 bases, with 13 bases separating them. CDR3: CASRGPLGTEAFF. CDR3 sequence (DNA): TGTGCCAGCAGAGGACCCCTAGGGACTGAAGCTTTCTTT.

This clonotype was counted many times. The J gene is TRBJ1-1, the V gene TRBV7-3; weak D call: TRBD1 (5 bases). The CDR3 is 14 amino acids. Trimming took off 3 bases at V and 1 base at J, with 9 bases between the two ends. Germline-derived CDR1 and CDR2 are SGHTA and FQGTGA. The chain's CDR3 is CASSLGVGNTEAFF. DNA for the CDR3: TGTGCCAGCAGCTTGGGGGTTGGGAACACTGAAGCTTTCTTT.

This clonotype was observed at least ten times. The genes are TRBV10-3 and TRBJ2-7; tentative D call: TRBD2 (6 bases). V gave up 2 bases and J gave up 5 bases, with 10 bases separating them. The V gene's germline CDR1 is ENHRY and CDR2 SYGVKD. There are 13 residues in the CDR3. CDR3 region: CAISETGGHEQYF. The CDR3 DNA reads as TGTGCCATCAGTGAGACCGGGGGTCACGAGCAGTACTTC.

The V gene is TRBV11-3, the J gene TRBJ2-2; D is perhaps TRBD1 (6 bases). The germline CDR1 and CDR2 sequences are SGHNT and YENEEA. The CDR3 is 13 amino acids. Trimming left V 5 bases short and J 7 bases short, with 11 bases between. In DNA, the CDR3 is TGTGCCAGCAGCCAAGGGGGTAACGGGGAGCTGTTTTTT. Encoded protein: CASSQGGNGELFF.

This clonotype was counted at least ten times. The rearrangement links TRBV7-3 to TRBJ1-1; no clear D. Between the trimmed V and J ends, which lost 2 bases and 2 bases, there was a span of 6 bases. There are 13 residues in the CDR3. Germline V gene lookup returns CDR1 SGHTA and CDR2 FQGTGA. The chain's CDR3 is CASSLSHNTEAFF. The CDR3 DNA reads as TGTGCCAGCAGCTTATCACACAACACTGAAGCTTTCTTT.

The sample holds many counts of this clonotype. The CDR3 sequence: CSARERGDTNTEAFF. The CDR3 DNA sequence: TGCAGTGCTAGAGAGAGGGGGGACACCAACACTGAAGCTTTCTTT. The chain joins TRBV20-1 to TRBJ1-1; a possible D gene is TRBD1 (6 bases). The V and J ends lost 0 bases and 2 bases respectively, with 13 bases between them. Germline V gene data show CDR1 as DFQATT and CDR2 as SNEGSKA (reference sequence). The CDR3 has 15 amino acids.

The chain carries TRBV2 and TRBJ2-7; 9 bases are a match to TRBD1. This CDR3 spans 14 amino acids. Trimming removed 6 bases from V and 5 bases from J; junction bases left unmatched: 8. Germline V gene sequence: CDR1 SNHLY, CDR2 FYNNEI. CDR3: CASSPFDRGDEQYF. The CDR3 coding sequence is TGTGCCAGCAGCCCGTTCGACAGGGGGGACGAGCAGTACTTC.

This clonotype was detected many times. The J gene is TRBJ1-2, the V gene TRBV12-3 or TRBV12-4; D possibly corresponds to TRBD1 (6 bases). This CDR3 has 13 residues. The V gene lost 5 bases and the J gene lost 6 bases, with 13 bases spanning the gap. In DNA form, the CDR3 reads TGTGCCAGCAGTAGAGTGGGGGGCAATGGCTACACCTTC. Translated, it gives CASSRVGGNGYTF.

This clonotype was recorded many times. The chain links TRBV29-1 to TRBJ1-2; 7 bases agree with TRBD1. The CDR3 runs to 14 residues. The junction had 10 bases not matched to a gene; V was cut back by 1 base and J by 8 bases. In germline, CDR1 is SQVTM, CDR2 ANQGSEA. In DNA form, the CDR3 reads TGCAGCGTTGAAGTCTCGAGGGGGCGAATAGGCTACACCTTC. Encoded protein: CSVEVSRGRIGYTF.

This clonotype was counted ten times or more. The chain carries TRBV7-9 and TRBJ2-7; 9 bases are a match to TRBD1. CDR3 length: 14 amino acids. Trimming at V came to 5 bases and at J to 3 bases, leaving 5 bases not matched to a gene. Germline assignment: CDR1 SEHNR and CDR2 FQNEAQ (reference sequence). The CDR3 loop reads CASSTDRGYYEQYF. The CDR3 DNA is TGTGCCAGCAGCACGGACAGGGGATACTACGAGCAGTACTTC.

This clonotype showed up many times. CDR3 sequence (DNA): TGTGCCAGCAGCTTAGCATATAGCAATCAGCCCCAGCATTTT. Protein product: CASSLAYSNQPQHF. This rearrangement joins TRBV7-8 to TRBJ1-5; D unresolved. The CDR3 contains 14 residues. Germline CDR1 and CDR2: SGHVS and FQNEAQ. V was cut by 0 bases and J by 0 bases, with 3 bases left in between. Full variable domain (missing parts from reference TRBV7-8 and TRBJ1-5): GAGVSQSPRYKVAKRGQDVALRCDPISGHVSLFWYQQALGQGPEFLTYFQNEAQLDKSGLPSDRFFAERPEGSVSTLKIQRTQQEDSAVYLCASSLAYSNQPQHFGDGTRLSIL.

This clonotype has at least ten counts. The chain uses TRBV18 and TRBJ1-1; D is unclear. From germline, CDR1 is KGHSH and CDR2 LQKENI. CDR3 length: 13 amino acids. V was cut by 5 bases and J by 5 bases, with 12 bases left in between. This CDR3 reads CASSFSRGTEAFF. In DNA, the CDR3 is TGTGCCAGCTCATTCTCTCGCGGGACTGAAGCTTTCTTT.

This clonotype was recorded many times. This chain connects TRBV27 to TRBJ1-2; 7 bases line up with TRBD1. Germline CDR1 reads MNHEY; CDR2 reads SMNVEV (reference sequence). CDR3 length equals 16 residues. V shed 2 bases and J 0 bases; nucleotides not matched to a gene: 6. CDR3: CASSLKGQTPNYGYTF. CDR3 nucleotide sequence: TGTGCCAGCAGTTTAAAGGGACAGACTCCTAACTATGGCTACACCTTC.

The rearrangement links TRBV6-4 to TRBJ2-3; maybe TRBD1 (6 bases). Germline values: CDR1 MRHNA, CDR2 SNTAGT. Trimming cost V 5 bases and J 2 bases, with 8 bases left between them. The CDR3 spans 13 residues. The CDR3 sequence is CASSPGDTDTQYF. The CDR3 DNA reads as TGTGCCAGCAGTCCAGGGGACACAGATACGCAGTATTTT.

This clonotype has a count of ten or more. The chain carries TRBV28 and TRBJ2-7, with D possibly TRBD1 on 6 matching bases. The CDR3 runs to 13 residues. Germline CDR1 is MDHEN and CDR2 is SYDVKM. V shed 8 bases and J shed 4 bases, with 15 bases lying between them. The CDR3 bases are TGTGCCAGCGTGCAAACGGACAGATACGAGCAGTACTTC. This encodes CASVQTDRYEQYF.

This clonotype was seen many times. The chain recombines TRBV6-1 with TRBJ2-3; D possibly corresponds to TRBD2 (5 bases). Germline values: CDR1 MNHNS, CDR2 SASEGT. The CDR3 is made up of 15 amino acids. V was shortened by 6 bases and J by 6 bases, with 19 bases between the two germline ends. CDR3 nucleotides: TGTGCCAGCAGGTCCCGGGAAGGGAGTCGGGATACGCAGTATTTT. This translates into CASRSREGSRDTQYF.

This chain connects TRBV9 to TRBJ1-1; D gene unclear. The germline V gene encodes CDR1 SGDLS and CDR2 YYNGEE. The V and J ends lost 0 bases and 5 bases respectively, with 8 bases between them. This CDR3 is built from 13 residues. The CDR3 region is CASSVDPGTEAFF. The DNA for the CDR3 is TGTGCCAGCAGCGTAGATCCGGGAACTGAAGCTTTCTTT. The entire variable domain, with the rest obtained from reference TRBV9 and TRBJ1-1, is as follows: DSGVTQTPKHLITATGQRVTLRCSPRSGDLSVYWYQQSLDQGLQFLIQYYNGEERAKGNILERFSAQQFPDLHSELNLSSLELGDSALYFCASSVDPGTEAFFGQGTRLTVV.